The 4 T cell receptor beta chains presented below share a single source sample, sequenced in a study of T cell repertoires in cytomegalovirus infection. Their antigens remain unidentified. In TCRdb, the reads were re-called with MiXCR into one record per CDR3 protein. Among around 800,000 distinct CDR3 sequences listed, less than 35% were seen once. The starting material was cultured CD8+ T cells from PBMCs, obtained from culture after CMV antigen stimulation. The receptors were gathered from a human donor in good health (CMV status not recorded). Some clones in this sample may be carry-over from other donors' samples.

This clonotype was detected only a few times. This rearrangement joins TRBV2 to TRBJ2-4; D could derive from TRBD1 or TRBD2 (5 bases each). Germline V gene lookup returns CDR1 SNHLY and CDR2 FYNNEI. CDR3 length equals 13 residues. V dropped 8 bases and J dropped 0 bases, with 8 bases sitting between them. As DNA, the CDR3 is TGTGCCAGCTGGGGGTTAGCCAAAAACATTCAGTACTTC. Protein sequence: CASWGLAKNIQYF.

This chain connects TRBV7-6 to TRBJ1-6; D is possibly TRBD1 (6 bases). The germline gives CDR1 SGHVS, CDR2 FNYEAQ. Between the trimmed V and J ends, which lost 8 bases and 7 bases, there was a span of 15 bases. This CDR3 has 14 residues. The CDR3, as DNA: TGTGCCAGCGGAGAGGCAGGGGAAAATTCACCCCTCCACTTT. Translated: CASGEAGENSPLHF.

This clonotype was recorded a few times. The chain joins TRBV5-6 to TRBJ2-2; 10 bases agree with TRBD1. The CDR3 has 16 residues. J lost 4 bases, V lost 4 bases, and 7 bases had no gene match. Germline CDR1 and CDR2: SGHDT and YYEEEE. CDR3 protein: CASSQVDRGSTGELFF. Written as DNA, the CDR3 is TGTGCCAGCAGCCAGGTGGACAGGGGGAGCACCGGGGAGCTGTTTTTT.

The chain uses TRBV6-6 and TRBJ1-1; D gene unclear. The V end lost 2 bases, the J end lost 7 bases, and 11 bases lay between the germline ends. The CDR3 runs 13 residues. CDR1 MNHNY and CDR2 SVGAGI come from the germline V gene (reference sequence). CDR3 coding DNA: TGTGCCAGCAGTTACCGGACGGCGGATGAAGCTTTCTTT. It codes for CASSYRTADEAFF.